This is a list of T cell receptor beta chains from one sample in a study of beta chain features in type 1 diabetes. TCRdb's table, derived via immunoSEQ multiplex PCR, lists solely in-frame clones and lacks some. The repertoire includes tens of thousands of clones, almost 65% of them detected once, and about 2.5% sits in the top ten. Sequenced input: Tregs from blood. All receptors derive from a woman aged 25 to 39 with type 1 diabetes. Each CDR3 is given without its conserved first and last residue.

v_gene: TRBV6-1; j_gene: TRBJ2-5; CDR3aa: ASNLGWTGVETQY
v_gene: TRBV19; j_gene: TRBJ2-2; CDR3aa: ASSARTSGRGGTGELF
v_gene: TRBV19; j_gene: TRBJ1-1; CDR3aa: ASTEQGYEGTEAF
v_gene: TRBV30; j_gene: TRBJ2-7; CDR3aa: AWSAQYEQY
v_gene: TRBV4-1; j_gene: TRBJ2-3; CDR3aa: ASSQESGPSTDTQY
v_gene: TRBV6-1; j_gene: TRBJ1-2; CDR3aa: ASRSGGRSYYGYT
v_gene: TRBV29-1; j_gene: TRBJ2-1; CDR3aa: SVYITSGEGRQF
v_gene: TRBV6-1; j_gene: TRBJ2-1; CDR3aa: ALLAESSYNEQF
v_gene: TRBV5-1; j_gene: TRBJ2-1; CDR3aa: ASSLGPSGSYEQF
v_gene: TRBV4-2; j_gene: TRBJ2-5; CDR3aa: ASSTNRDTFPETQY
v_gene: TRBV19; j_gene: TRBJ2-1; CDR3aa: ASSPWTGAVHEQF
v_gene: TRBV5-1; j_gene: TRBJ1-4; CDR3aa: ASSLGATAYEKLF
v_gene: TRBV10-3; j_gene: TRBJ1-3; CDR3aa: AISDRGSTGNTIY
v_gene: TRBV5-5; j_gene: TRBJ1-5; CDR3aa: ASRNSLNQPQH
v_gene: TRBV29-1; j_gene: TRBJ2-5; CDR3aa: SVAGRDTSQETQY
v_gene: TRBV6-1; j_gene: TRBJ2-7; CDR3aa: ASSELDSYEQY
v_gene: TRBV19; j_gene: TRBJ2-7; CDR3aa: ASSISWLAGNYEQY
v_gene: TRBV29-1; j_gene: TRBJ1-2; CDR3aa: SVAEAYYGYT
v_gene: TRBV7-9; j_gene: NA; CDR3aa: ASSLYRTEAVLREQY
v_gene: TRBV4-2; j_gene: TRBJ1-2; CDR3aa: ASSQDTVTGADYT
v_gene: TRBV7-2; j_gene: TRBJ2-1; CDR3aa: ASSTPWTSGINEQF
v_gene: TRBV6-1; j_gene: TRBJ1-2; CDR3aa: ASSESTYGYT
v_gene: TRBV6-6; j_gene: TRBJ1-2; CDR3aa: ATHWAGNGYT
v_gene: TRBV29-1; j_gene: TRBJ2-3; CDR3aa: SVTSDGADTQY
v_gene: TRBV5-4; j_gene: TRBJ2-3; CDR3aa: ASSLAGGTDTQY
v_gene: TRBV28; j_gene: TRBJ1-1; CDR3aa: ASKLSDTEAF
v_gene: TRBV18; j_gene: TRBJ2-1; CDR3aa: ASSPRSRLAGWDEQF
v_gene: TRBV10-3; j_gene: TRBJ1-1; CDR3aa: AISQSVTMNTEAF
v_gene: TRBV30; j_gene: TRBJ2-1; CDR3aa: AWISGSSYNEQF
v_gene: TRBV2; j_gene: TRBJ2-7; CDR3aa: ASRWDRVGEQY
v_gene: TRBV4-1; j_gene: TRBJ1-3; CDR3aa: ASSLPLRGGNTIY
v_gene: TRBV28; j_gene: TRBJ1-1; CDR3aa: ASAYLRLTGNTEAF
v_gene: TRBV5-4; j_gene: TRBJ2-7; CDR3aa: ASSIGLAGNYEQY
v_gene: TRBV28; j_gene: TRBJ2-7; CDR3aa: ATVPRDRSYEQY
v_gene: TRBV7-2; j_gene: NA; CDR3aa: ASSLRGLAYEQY
v_gene: TRBV5-1; j_gene: TRBJ1-3; CDR3aa: ASSLQGSSGNTIY
v_gene: TRBV6-5; j_gene: TRBJ2-7; CDR3aa: ASSYSGGASYEQY
v_gene: TRBV7-8; j_gene: TRBJ1-2; CDR3aa: ASSRQGGNYGYT
v_gene: TRBV19; j_gene: TRBJ2-1; CDR3aa: ASREGLAGTDEQF
v_gene: TRBV7-6; j_gene: TRBJ2-5; CDR3aa: ASSLDGGETQY
v_gene: TRBV7-9; j_gene: TRBJ1-2; CDR3aa: ASSFQTERNYGYT
v_gene: TRBV29-1; j_gene: TRBJ2-6; CDR3aa: SVAGGVSGANVLT
v_gene: TRBV5-1; j_gene: TRBJ2-2; CDR3aa: ASHQTGAGELF
v_gene: TRBV5-5; j_gene: TRBJ2-5; CDR3aa: ASSPRLAFQETQY
v_gene: TRBV10-3; j_gene: TRBJ2-1; CDR3aa: ATHPGQGIYEQF
v_gene: TRBV28; j_gene: TRBJ2-1; CDR3aa: ASKQRARNEQF
v_gene: TRBV5-6; j_gene: TRBJ2-5; CDR3aa: ASSFPNVEVGETQY